The entry that follows covers one T cell receptor (beta chain) sequence. What it recognizes is unknown. TCR beta cDNA was made from 500 ng total RNA with a constant-region primer. Library construction for TCR beta comprised three nested multiplex PCR rounds performed with slightly modified ARM-PCR. TRBV1-TRBV30 forward primers paired with a C-beta reverse primer were used in the first two PCR rounds, which ran approximately 10 cycles each. TCRdb reanalysed the multiplex PCR reads using MiXCR and keeps one entry per CDR3 protein. The sample has nearly 200,000 distinct CDR3 sequences, approximately 65% seen once; the top ten hold 6% to 8.5%. It was unsorted whole blood that yielded blood RNA, and germline DNA was also extracted. The sample originates from a study of tumor-infiltrating lymphocytes in primary liver carcinoma. On the study more broadly: The neoplasms were of stage T1-T3 N0M0, with dimensions of about 4.2 to 10 cm across. Sample counts of productive TCRbeta reads spanned roughly 3.5 to 7.5 million; these counts were similar across tissue types. Study findings and constraints: CD4+ and CD8+ repertoires could not be compared in these unsorted bulk samples. With p = 0.039, the top-250-clone fraction in tumors significantly exceeded that in blood.

Trimming stripped 5 bases from V and 13 bases from J, with 21 bases between. The CDR3 runs to 14 residues. The germline CDR1 and CDR2 sequences are MNHNS and SASEGT. The J gene is TRBJ2-4, the V gene TRBV6-1, with no clear D. The sequenced sample consisted of peripheral blood. The sequence came from a woman in her sixties with primary liver carcinoma and hepatitis B virus infection. In nucleotides, the CDR3 is TGTGCCAGCAGTTTGGATAGGGTCTTGGCCGGGCAGTACTTC. Its protein is CASSLDRVLAGQYF.